This entry lists 14 T cell receptor beta chains sequenced from one sample in a study of shared clonotypes between healthy human individuals (dated by TCRdb to 2019 to 2021). CD8 naive samples consisted of CD45RO-negative cells that were positively selected for CCR7, yielding a CD45RA+CCR7+ population without TemRA cells. Library preparation employed the immunoSEQ multiplex PCR assay. Drawn from immuneACCESS, this table holds only the in-frame rearrangements with V and J called that TCRdb kept. Clones are partly lost; checked studies trace under half to an unresolved V gene and leave the rest unexplained. Within this sample are about 800,000 clones, with approximately 96% of them counted one time only. Of the sample, under 0.3% is held by the ten largest clones. The specimen sequenced was naive CD8+ T cells sorted from blood. The cell subset or site label, read with the paper, signifies: CD45RA+CCR7+. These receptors all stem from a man aged 30 to 45 in good health.

The V and J genes are TRBV4-3 and TRBJ2-1; 10 bases map to TRBD2. With V trimmed by 1 base and J by 10 bases, 10 bases remained unmatched. The CDR3 is 16 residues long. Germline CDR1 reads LGHNA; CDR2 reads YSLEER. The CDR3 here is CASSQGTGTSEGEQFF. CDR3 bases: TGCGCCAGCAGCCAAGGTACCGGGACTAGCGAGGGAGAGCAGTTCTTC.

The chain carries TRBV27 and TRBJ1-2; possible D gene TRBD1, 5 bases. CDR1 and CDR2 from the germline V gene are MNHEY and SMNVEV (reference sequence). V lost 3 bases and J 6 bases, leaving 20 bases between the germline ends. The CDR3 consists of 16 residues. CDR3 sequence reads: CASSFTRGGLGHGYTF. The CDR3 nucleotides read TGTGCCAGCAGTTTTACTAGGGGCGGTCTCGGGCATGGCTACACCTTC.

This clone has a single count. The chain employs TRBV21-1 and TRBJ2-2; TRBD1 is taken as the D call from the table, unchecked against the DNA. TRBV21-1 is recorded as a pseudogene. This CDR3 has 20 amino acids. CDR3 sequence (DNA): TGTGCCAGCAGCGCCCTTAGACAGGGTAGCTACCTAGTGGACACCGGGGAGCTGTTTTTT. It encodes CASSALRQGSYLVDTGELFF.

The chain combines TRBV25-1 with TRBJ1-4; no clear D gene. CDR1 MGHDK and CDR2 SYGVNS come from the germline V gene. V was clipped by 3 bases and J by 7 bases, with 12 bases between them. The CDR3 extends over 14 amino acids. The CDR3 here is CASSEQDLFEKLFF. CDR3 nucleotide sequence: TGTGCCAGCAGTGAGCAGGATCTGTTTGAAAAACTGTTTTTT.

As concerns this clone: The sample carries other DNA sequences with the same CDR3. The CDR3 loop reads CASSYSDSSYEQYF. In DNA form, the CDR3 reads TGTGCCAGCAGTTATTCGGACAGCTCCTACGAGCAGTACTTC. The V and J genes are TRBV27 and TRBJ2-7; TRBD1 is a possible D gene (6 bases). Trimming cost V 4 bases and J 0 bases, with 10 bases left between them. The length of the CDR3 is 14 residues. In germline, CDR1 is MNHEY, CDR2 SMNVEV (reference sequence).

The gene calls are TRBV7-9 and TRBJ2-7, with D unclear. Per the germline V gene, CDR1 is SEHNR and CDR2 is FQNEAQ (reference sequence). The CDR3 has 14 amino acids. V was cut by 3 bases and J by 2 bases, with 11 bases left in between. The CDR3 nucleotides read TGTGCCAGCAGCTTTCCTGGGAATACCTACGAGCAGTACTTC. Residues: CASSFPGNTYEQYF.

The chain uses TRBV19 and TRBJ1-5; possibly TRBD1 for D (5 bases). The CDR3 is 14 amino acids. Germline V CDR1 and CDR2: LNHDA, SQIVND (reference sequence). Deletions cut 0 bases from V and 6 bases from J, with 9 bases between. This chain's CDR3 is CASSIEQAFQPQHF. The CDR3 coding sequence is TGTGCCAGTAGTATAGAACAGGCCTTTCAGCCCCAGCATTTT. The whole variable domain, filled in from reference TRBV19 and TRBJ1-5, reads DGGITQSPKYLFRKEGQNVTLSCEQNLNHDAMYWYRQDPGQGLRLIYYSQIVNDFQKGDIAEGYSVSREKKESFPLTVTSAQKNPTAFYLCASSIEQAFQPQHFGDGTRLSIL.

This sequence joins TRBV27 and TRBJ1-2; tentatively, D is TRBD1 (6 bases). The ends were cut back, 4 bases at V and 0 bases at J, with 12 bases in the middle. This CDR3 region has 15 residues. Germline V gene lookup returns CDR1 MNHEY and CDR2 SMNVEV (reference sequence). The CDR3 DNA reads as TGTGCCAGCAGTTCCTCAGGGGTCGCTAACTATGGCTACACCTTC. Residues: CASSSSGVANYGYTF.

This clone was seen just once. This sequence joins TRBV27 and TRBJ2-7, with D unresolved. Germline V gene lookup returns CDR1 MNHEY and CDR2 SMNVEV (reference sequence). The CDR3 is 13 residues long. The ends were cut back, 5 bases at V and 3 bases at J, with 11 bases in the middle. In DNA, the CDR3 is TGTGCCAGCAGTCCTTATCCCGGCTACGAGCAGTACTTC. It encodes CASSPYPGYEQYF.

J is TRBJ2-7 and V is TRBV11-2; D is possibly TRBD1 (5 bases). Trimming shortened V by 2 bases and J by 2 bases, and 13 bases separated the two germline ends. Per the germline V gene, CDR1 is SGHAT and CDR2 is FQNNGV. The CDR3 is 15 amino acids. The CDR3: CASSLTRDSTYEQYF. DNA for the CDR3: TGTGCCAGCAGCTTAACGCGCGACAGTACCTACGAGCAGTACTTC.

V and J are TRBV4-3 and TRBJ1-1; no clear D. CDR3 length: 14 residues. V lost 0 bases and J 2 bases, leaving 7 bases between the germline ends. CDR1 is LGHNA, CDR2 YSLEER, per germline. The CDR3 loop is CASSQDLTNTEAFF. The CDR3 DNA sequence: TGCGCCAGCAGCCAAGATTTGACCAACACTGAAGCTTTCTTT.

V gene TRBV29-1 combines with J gene TRBJ2-5, with 10 bases that match TRBD1. The J segment lost 2 bases and the V segment lost 7 bases, leaving 4 bases of the junction unmatched. The germline gives CDR1 SQVTM, CDR2 ANQGSEA. The CDR3 extends over 13 amino acids. The CDR3 is CSETGGNQETQYF. The DNA for the CDR3 is TGCAGCGAGACAGGGGGCAATCAAGAGACCCAGTACTTC.

Notes on this clone: The same CDR3 can be traced to other DNA sequences in this sample. The chain joins TRBV7-9 to TRBJ2-3; 8 nucleotides match TRBD1. CDR1 is SEHNR, CDR2 FQNEAQ, per germline (reference sequence). The CDR3 is made up of 15 amino acids. V shed 5 bases and J 2 bases; nucleotides not matched to a gene: 6. This CDR3 reads CASSPPGQDTDTQYF. The CDR3 nucleotides are TGTGCCAGCAGCCCTCCGGGACAGGACACAGATACGCAGTATTTT. Variable domain in full (rest from reference TRBV7-9 and TRBJ2-3): DTGVSQNPRHKITKRGQNVTFRCDPISEHNRLYWYRQTLGQGPEFLTYFQNEAQLEKSRLLSDRFSAERPKGSFSTLEIQRTEQGDSAMYLCASSPPGQDTDTQYFGPGTRLTVL.

This chain uses TRBV7-9 with TRBJ2-2; no clear D gene. The CDR3 has 13 amino acids. The V end was cut by 6 bases, the J end by 7 bases, with 12 bases between. Germline V CDR1 and CDR2: SEHNR, FQNEAQ (reference sequence). The CDR3: CASRFAGFGELFF. The CDR3 DNA reads as TGTGCCAGCAGGTTCGCCGGGTTCGGGGAGCTGTTTTTT. The full variable domain, its missing parts supplied by reference TRBV7-9 and TRBJ2-2, is DTGVSQNPRHKITKRGQNVTFRCDPISEHNRLYWYRQTLGQGPEFLTYFQNEAQLEKSRLLSDRFSAERPKGSFSTLEIQRTEQGDSAMYLCASRFAGFGELFFGEGSRLTVL.